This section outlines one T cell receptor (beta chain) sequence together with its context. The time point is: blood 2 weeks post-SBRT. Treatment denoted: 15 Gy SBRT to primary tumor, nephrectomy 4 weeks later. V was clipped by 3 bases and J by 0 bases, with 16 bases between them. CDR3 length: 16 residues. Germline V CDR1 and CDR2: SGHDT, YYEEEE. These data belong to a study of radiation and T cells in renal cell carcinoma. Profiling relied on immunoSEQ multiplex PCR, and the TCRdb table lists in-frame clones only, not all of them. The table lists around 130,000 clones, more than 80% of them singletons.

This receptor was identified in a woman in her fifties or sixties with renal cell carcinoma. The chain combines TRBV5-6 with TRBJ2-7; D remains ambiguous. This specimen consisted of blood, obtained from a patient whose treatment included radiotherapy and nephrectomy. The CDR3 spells CASSSEESSSSYEQYF. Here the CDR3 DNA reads TGTGCCAGCAGCTCCGAGGAATCCTCGAGCTCCTACGAGCAGTACTTC.